The 16 T cell receptor beta chains reported below all come from one sample, sequenced in a study of T cell responses to AZD1222 COVID-19 vaccine. Produced via immunoSEQ multiplex PCR; TCRdb's table is partial and in-frame only. The table records some 72,000 clones, approximately 90% of them present only once. This material consisted of peripheral blood, taken on day 0 of MenACWY control vaccination. These receptor sequences come from an adult in good health.

The chain couples TRBV6-5 to TRBJ1-5; perhaps TRBD1 as D (6 bases). Germline assignment: CDR1 MNHEY and CDR2 SVGAGI. This CDR3 spans 15 amino acids. Trimming took 5 bases from V and 5 from J, leaving 16 bases between them. The CDR3 protein is CASSPERGYDQPQHF. The CDR3 DNA follows: TGTGCCAGCAGTCCCGAGAGGGGGTACGATCAGCCCCAGCATTTT.

This clone is a singleton in its sample. The genes are TRBV11-2 and TRBJ2-1; 8 bases align to TRBD2. The CDR3 loop spans 15 amino acids. Germline assignment: CDR1 SGHAT and CDR2 FQNNGV. V lost 3 bases, J lost 4 bases, and 5 bases stayed unmatched. The CDR3 DNA reads TGTGCCAGCAGCTTGGGTGCTAGCGGGTACAATGAGCAGTTCTTC. As protein: CASSLGASGYNEQFF.

The chain couples TRBV5-1 to TRBJ1-1; perhaps TRBD1 as D (5 bases). The CDR3 consists of 14 residues. Germline assignment: CDR1 SGHRS and CDR2 YFSETQ. Trimming stripped 2 bases from V and 4 bases from J, with 12 bases between. CDR3 DNA sequence: TGCGCCAGCAGCTTAGGGACGGTGACCACTGAAGCTTTCTTT. Its protein is CASSLGTVTTEAFF.

The J gene is TRBJ2-7, the V gene TRBV3-1 (or the pseudogene TRBV3-2); no reliable D call. Looked up from germline, CDR1 is LGHDT and CDR2 is YNNKEL (reference sequence). CDR3 length equals 14 residues. V was shortened by 1 base and J by 6 bases, with 13 bases between the two germline ends. CDR3 residues: CASSQVVSDAEQYF. CDR3 bases: TGTGCCAGCAGCCAAGTCGTCAGCGATGCCGAGCAGTACTTC.

The chain uses TRBV4-3 and TRBJ2-7; 11 nucleotides match TRBD1. The CDR3 runs to 15 residues. With 3 bases clipped from V and 2 bases from J, the junction kept 3 bases outside the gene matches. Germline CDR1 is LGHNA and CDR2 is YSLEER. The CDR3 is CASSQGQGEAYEQYF. CDR3 nucleotide sequence: TGCGCCAGCAGCCAGGGACAGGGGGAAGCCTACGAGCAGTACTTC.

The genes are TRBV7-8 and TRBJ1-1; TRBD1 is a possible D gene (6 bases). CDR1 is SGHVS, CDR2 FQNEAQ, per germline. Trimming removed 8 bases at V and 4 bases at J, with 20 bases between. The CDR3 loop spans 15 amino acids. The CDR3 bases are TGTGCCAGCCCGGAGGTCAGGGGCGCATGCACTGAAGCTTTCTTT. Protein product: CASPEVRGACTEAFF.

This chain uses TRBV2 with TRBJ1-6; no clear D gene. This CDR3 contains 15 residues. V lost 7 bases, J lost 0 bases, and 10 bases lay in between. Germline V gene data show CDR1 as SNHLY and CDR2 as FYNNEI. The CDR3 loop is CASTWESSYNSPLHF. The DNA for the CDR3 is TGTGCCAGCACCTGGGAAAGCTCCTATAATTCACCCCTCCACTTT.

Note on this clone: At one boundary the junction diverges from the germline segment, which might be a read error. V usage is TRBV2 and J usage is TRBJ1-6; 8 bases map to TRBD1. The germline gives CDR1 SNHLY, CDR2 FYNNEI. CDR3 size: 15 residues. The CDR3 loop reads CASSEGLGDRSPLHF. The CDR3 region has the DNA TGTGCCAGCAGCGAAGGGTTGGGGGACAGGTCACCCCTCCACTTT.

The J gene is TRBJ1-1, the V gene TRBV15; D is ambiguous. Germline loops: CDR1 LNHNV, CDR2 YYDKDF (reference sequence). V lost 1 base and J lost 10, with 13 bases in between. CDR3 size: 13 residues. This CDR3 is CATSRVGITLAFF. CDR3 in DNA: TGTGCCACCAGCAGAGTAGGAATCACCTTAGCTTTCTTT. Variable domain in full (rest from reference TRBV15 and TRBJ1-1): DAMVIQNPRYQVTQFGKPVTLSCSQTLNHNVMYWYQQKSSQAPKLLFHYYDKDFNNEADTPDNFQSRRPNTSFCFLDIRSPGLGDTAMYLCATSRVGITLAFFGQGTRLTVV.

V usage is TRBV10-2 and J usage is TRBJ2-1, with a weak D call TRBD1 (5 bases). Looked up from germline, CDR1 is WSHSY and CDR2 is SAAADI. This CDR3 has 14 residues. V was cut by 8 bases and J by 10 bases, with 21 bases left in between. CDR3 region: CASWHRTKSREQFF. In nucleotides, the CDR3 is TGCGCCAGCTGGCACAGGACAAAGTCAAGGGAGCAGTTCTTC.

The chain links TRBV7-8 to TRBJ1-5, with D maybe TRBD1 (5 bases). The V end lost 1 base, the J end lost 3 bases, and 7 bases lay between the germline ends. Looked up from germline, CDR1 is SGHVS and CDR2 is FQNEAQ. The CDR3 is made up of 14 amino acids. Here the CDR3 reads CASSLVQDNQPQHF. Written as DNA, the CDR3 is TGTGCCAGCAGCTTAGTACAGGACAATCAGCCCCAGCATTTT.

The chain combines TRBV24-1 with TRBJ2-5; D might be TRBD1 (5 bases). CDR1 is KGHDR and CDR2 is SFDVKD in the germline V gene. V gave up 3 bases and J gave up 5 bases, with 9 bases separating them. The CDR3 contains 13 residues. CDR3 DNA: TGTGCCACCAGTGATGGGGCTAGGGAGACCCAGTACTTC. Protein sequence: CATSDGARETQYF.

The chain recombines TRBV28 with TRBJ1-2; TRBD1 aligns across 9 bases. Trimming cost V 6 bases and J 0 bases; bases outside gene matches: 8. The CDR3 has 16 amino acids. Germline V gene lookup returns CDR1 MDHEN and CDR2 SYDVKM. CDR3: CASRGQGILANYGYTF. The CDR3 DNA reads as TGTGCCAGCAGAGGACAGGGGATCTTAGCTAACTATGGCTACACCTTC.

The chain recombines TRBV6-2 or TRBV6-3 with TRBJ2-3; 10 bases map to TRBD2. J was trimmed by 5 bases and V by 2 bases; bases with no gene match: 10. This CDR3 has 17 amino acids. The germline CDR1 and CDR2 sequences are MNHEY and SVGEGT. The CDR3 sequence is CASSYNPTSGFRDTQYF. Written as DNA, the CDR3 is TGTGCCAGCAGTTACAACCCGACTAGCGGGTTCAGAGATACGCAGTATTTT.

The J gene is TRBJ2-2, the V gene TRBV3-1 (or the pseudogene TRBV3-2); 7 bases map to TRBD1. Germline V gene sequence: CDR1 LGHDT, CDR2 YNNKEL (reference sequence). The junction had 7 bases not matched to a gene; V was cut back by 0 bases and J by 0 bases. The CDR3 spans 18 residues. This CDR3 reads CASSQETGQAANTGELFF. The DNA of the CDR3 is TGTGCCAGCAGCCAAGAAACCGGACAGGCGGCGAACACCGGGGAGCTGTTTTTT.

This rearrangement joins TRBV30 to TRBJ2-7; D is perhaps TRBD1 (5 bases). V lost 0 bases and J lost 1, with 10 bases in between. The germline V gene has CDR1 GTSNPN and CDR2 SVGIG (reference sequence). This CDR3 contains 14 residues. The CDR3 loop is CAWSVGDSSYEQYF. In DNA, the CDR3 is TGTGCCTGGAGTGTAGGTGACAGTTCCTACGAGCAGTACTTC.